This entry describes one T cell receptor beta chain. Its target is not known. PCR used 60 Vbeta primers and 13 Jbeta primers. Only in-frame clones appear in the TCRdb table, and some are missing; sequencing was by immunoSEQ multiplex PCR. The sample records 150,000 to 180,000 clones, more than 75% being singletons. This sample was included in a study of cytomegalovirus exposure and HLA in healthy donors. Study details: From 150 million to 200 million T cells, an earlier analysis saw under 140 million unique TCR beta sequences. Findings of the study overall: It was reported in a later analysis that an Asian-associated ancestry cluster showed fewer N-insertions than the 666-donor mean.

CDR1 is MNHEY and CDR2 is SVGAGI in the germline V gene. The CDR3 is 14 residues long. The ends lost 6 bases at V and 5 bases at J; junction bases unmatched: 9. This chain connects TRBV6-5 to TRBJ2-7; 8 nucleotides agree with TRBD1. The sample taken for sequencing was PBMCs. The TCR sequence derives from a man under 40 in good health and CMV-seropositive. This chain's CDR3 is CASRTTGQANEQYF. The CDR3 DNA follows: TGTGCCAGCAGAACTACGGGACAGGCAAACGAGCAGTACTTC.